The 11 T cell receptor beta chains in this list originate from one sample, sequenced in a study of radiation and T cells in renal cell carcinoma. Assay: immunoSEQ multiplex PCR; the TCRdb copy retains only in-frame clones and omits some. The sample contains about 130,000 clones, 85% to 90% of which appear only once. Regarding time point: blood 2 weeks post-SBRT. Noted treatment: 15 Gy SBRT to primary tumor, nephrectomy 4 weeks later. Specimen: blood, collected from a patient whose treatment included radiotherapy and nephrectomy. Source of these receptors: a woman in her 70s with renal cell carcinoma.

The rearrangement joins TRBV6-5 to TRBJ2-1, with TRBD2 matching over 7 bases. The CDR3 sequence is 16 residues long. The trim removed 2 bases at V and 2 bases at J, leaving 6 bases unmatched. Germline V CDR1 and CDR2: MNHEY, SVGAGI. The CDR3 spells CASSYQPGGAYNEQFF. In DNA, the CDR3 is TGTGCCAGCAGTTACCAGCCGGGAGGTGCCTACAATGAGCAGTTCTTC.

The V call is TRBV25-1, the J call TRBJ1-1; 9 bases map to TRBD1. Per germline, CDR1 MGHDK and CDR2 SYGVNS. This CDR3 spans 17 amino acids. Losses at the gene ends were 6 bases for V and 0 bases for J; bases not matched to a gene: 11. Here the CDR3 DNA reads TGTGCCAGCAGCGCGACAGGGGGAAGGGGCCTGAACACTGAAGCTTTCTTT. It yields the protein CASSATGGRGLNTEAFF.

The chain couples TRBV5-1 to TRBJ2-7, with 13 bases matching TRBD2. CDR1 and CDR2 (germline): SGHRS, YFSETQ. J lost 5 bases, V lost 3 bases, and 11 bases had no gene match. CDR3 length: 17 residues. The CDR3 region is CASSYRTSGGHGDEQYF. The CDR3 DNA reads TGCGCCAGCAGCTATCGGACTAGCGGGGGTCACGGGGACGAGCAGTACTTC.

This sequence joins TRBV9 and TRBJ1-2; TRBD1 agrees at 7 bases. This CDR3 contains 13 residues. Germline V lookup: CDR1 SGDLS, CDR2 YYNGEE. Germline trimming cut 2 bases from V and 7 bases from J; bases unmatched to any gene: 5. CDR3 nucleotide sequence: TGTGCCAGCAGCGTTAACACAGGGGCTGGCTACACCTTC. This translates into CASSVNTGAGYTF.

The chain links TRBV29-1 to TRBJ1-2; D not certain. CDR1 and CDR2 (germline): SQVTM, ANQGSEA. Trimming cost V 3 bases and J 7 bases, with 18 bases left between them. The CDR3 totals 14 residues. CDR3 amino acids: CSVDYIMRLGGYTF. The DNA of the CDR3 is TGCAGCGTTGATTACATAATGAGGTTAGGTGGCTACACCTTC.

The rearrangement joins TRBV5-4 to TRBJ2-2, with a possible D match to TRBD1 (5 bases). This CDR3 is 15 amino acids long. Between the trimmed V and J ends, which lost 4 bases and 8 bases, there was a span of 18 bases. CDR1 and CDR2 from the germline V gene are SGHNT and YYREEE (reference sequence). The chain's CDR3 is CASSLTASTPGELFF. CDR3 DNA: TGTGCCAGCAGCCTGACAGCGAGTACTCCGGGGGAGCTGTTTTTT.

The DNA for the CDR3 is TGTGCCAGCAGCTTGGAAGGTGCGGGGACCCCCGGGGATACGCAGTATTTT. Amino acid sequence: CASSLEGAGTPGDTQYF. This chain uses TRBV5-4 with TRBJ2-3, with TRBD2 as a possible D gene (6 bases). The CDR3 consists of 17 residues. Germline V gene sequence: CDR1 SGHNT, CDR2 YYREEE (reference sequence). V was clipped by 0 bases and J by 6 bases, with 20 bases between them.

V gene TRBV30 combines with J gene TRBJ2-3; D possibly corresponds to TRBD2 (5 bases). V was clipped by 1 base and J by 5 bases, with 13 bases between them. The CDR3 is made up of 14 amino acids. Germline CDR1 reads GTSNPN; CDR2 reads SVGIG (reference sequence). CDR3 nucleotides: TGTGCCTGGAGTGCGCTACGGGGTGTAGATACGCAGTATTTT. Residues: CAWSALRGVDTQYF.

The chain employs TRBV19 and TRBJ2-3; 7 nucleotides line up with TRBD1. CDR1 and CDR2 from the germline V gene are LNHDA and SQIVND (reference sequence). Trimming took 10 bases from V and 5 from J; bases not matched to a gene: 9. The length of the CDR3 is 13 residues. The DNA of the CDR3 is TGTGCCACCTCCGGGACAGCAAAAGATACGCAGTATTTT. Protein sequence: CATSGTAKDTQYF.

The rearrangement joins TRBV10-3 to TRBJ2-3; D unresolved. Between the trimmed V and J ends, which lost 3 bases and 1 base, there was a span of 14 bases. The CDR3 has 16 residues. Germline V gene sequence: CDR1 ENHRY, CDR2 SYGVKD. CDR3 sequence reads: CAISDVAPLRTDTQYF. The CDR3 DNA reads as TGTGCCATCAGTGATGTGGCCCCACTCCGCACAGATACGCAGTATTTT.

This chain joins TRBV30 and TRBJ1-6, with D hard to call. Trimming took 4 bases from V and 7 from J, leaving 11 bases between them. The CDR3 extends over 13 amino acids. Germline assignment: CDR1 GTSNPN and CDR2 SVGIG (reference sequence). DNA of the CDR3: TGTGCCTGGAAAAAGGATACGAATTCACCCCTCCACTTT. Translation: CAWKKDTNSPLHF.